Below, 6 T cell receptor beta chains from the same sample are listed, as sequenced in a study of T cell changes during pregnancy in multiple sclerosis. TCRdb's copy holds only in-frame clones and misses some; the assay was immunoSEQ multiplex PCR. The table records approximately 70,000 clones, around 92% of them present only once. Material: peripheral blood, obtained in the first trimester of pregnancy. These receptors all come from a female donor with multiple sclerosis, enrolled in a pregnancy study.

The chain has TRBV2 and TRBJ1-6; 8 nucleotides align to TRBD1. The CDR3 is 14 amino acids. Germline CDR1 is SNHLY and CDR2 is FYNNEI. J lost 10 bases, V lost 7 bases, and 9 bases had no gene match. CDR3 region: CASTSTGVESPLHF. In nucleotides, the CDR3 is TGTGCCAGCACCTCGACAGGGGTAGAGTCACCCCTCCACTTT.

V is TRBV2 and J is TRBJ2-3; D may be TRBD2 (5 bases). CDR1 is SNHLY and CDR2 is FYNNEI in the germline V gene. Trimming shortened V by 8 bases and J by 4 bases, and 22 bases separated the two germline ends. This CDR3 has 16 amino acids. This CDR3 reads CASSKGTSQTSDTQYF. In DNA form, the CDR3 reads TGTGCCAGCTCCAAGGGAACTAGTCAAACGTCAGATACGCAGTATTTT.

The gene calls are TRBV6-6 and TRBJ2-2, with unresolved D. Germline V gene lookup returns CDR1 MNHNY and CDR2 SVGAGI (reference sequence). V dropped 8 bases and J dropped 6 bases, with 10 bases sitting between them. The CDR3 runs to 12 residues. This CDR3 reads CASSGGPGELFF. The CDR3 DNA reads TGTGCCAGCTCCGGTGGGCCCGGGGAGCTGTTTTTT.

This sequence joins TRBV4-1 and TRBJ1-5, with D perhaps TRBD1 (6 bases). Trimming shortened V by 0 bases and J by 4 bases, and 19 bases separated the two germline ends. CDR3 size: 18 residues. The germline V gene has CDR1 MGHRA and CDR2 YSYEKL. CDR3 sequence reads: CASSQEGPRTAYNQPQHF. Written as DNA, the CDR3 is TGCGCCAGCAGCCAAGAGGGCCCGCGGACAGCCTATAATCAGCCCCAGCATTTT.

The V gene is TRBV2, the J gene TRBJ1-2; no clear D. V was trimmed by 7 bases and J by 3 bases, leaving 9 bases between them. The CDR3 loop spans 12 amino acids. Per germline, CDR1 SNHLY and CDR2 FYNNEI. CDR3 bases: TGTGCCAGCAACCACAGAGACTATGGCTACACCTTC. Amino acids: CASNHRDYGYTF.

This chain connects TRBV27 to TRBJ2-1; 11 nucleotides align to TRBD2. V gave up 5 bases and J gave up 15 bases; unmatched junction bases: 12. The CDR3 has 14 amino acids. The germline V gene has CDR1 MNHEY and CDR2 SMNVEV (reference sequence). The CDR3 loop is CASSPGLAASPPFF. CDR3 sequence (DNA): TGTGCCAGCAGTCCGGGACTAGCGGCCTCTCCCCCGTTCTTC.